These 20 T cell receptor beta chains came from one sample sequenced in a study of blood T cells in healthy people across ages. The second PCR ran about 6 to 11 cycles with a sample-barcoded 5' primer and J-beta primers. One entry per CDR3 protein results from TCRdb running MiXCR on the 5' RACE reads. This table holds roughly 560,000 distinct CDR3 sequences, about 24% found once. Another study also made use of these data, one on T cells of mothers and their children.

Sequenced input: blood. Receptors were obtained from a boy under 18 in good health.

The chain is built from TRBV5-1 and TRBJ2-7, with D unclear. The CDR3 sequence is 15 residues long. The V end was cut by 2 bases, the J end by 0 bases, with 12 bases between. Per the germline V gene, CDR1 is SGHRS and CDR2 is YFSETQ. CDR3 sequence (DNA): TGCGCCAGCAGCTTCAACCCAAGCTTCTCCTACGAGCAGTACTTC. Amino acids: CASSFNPSFSYEQYF.

V is TRBV12-3 or TRBV12-4 and J is TRBJ2-1; 11 bases are shared with TRBD1. This CDR3 is 15 amino acids long. J lost 7 bases, V lost 8 bases, and 10 bases had no gene match. The CDR3, as DNA: TGTGCCAGCTGTCTGAGGACAGGGGGCGGGAATGAGCAGTTCTTC. Translated, it gives CASCLRTGGGNEQFF.

This clonotype was observed many times. This sequence joins TRBV20-1 and TRBJ2-5, with D unclear. Germline CDR1 DFQATT, CDR2 SNEGSKA (reference sequence). The CDR3 spans 14 residues. V was cut by 1 base and J by 5 bases, with 14 bases left in between. CDR3 bases: TGCAGTGCTAGAGGAAGCAAAAGGACGGAGACCCAGTACTTC. It translates to CSARGSKRTETQYF.

V is TRBV5-6 and J is TRBJ2-1; TRBD1 is a possible D gene (5 bases). The germline V gene encodes CDR1 SGHDT and CDR2 YYEEEE. Trimming took off 1 base at V and 6 bases at J, with 8 bases between the two ends. This CDR3 spans 13 amino acids. CDR3 in DNA: TGTGCCAGCAGCTTGTTTCAGGGCAATGAGCAGTTCTTC. This gives the protein CASSLFQGNEQFF. The whole variable domain, remainder taken from reference TRBV5-6 and TRBJ2-1, is DAGVTQSPTHLIKTRGQQVTLRCSPKSGHDTVSWYQQALGQGPQFIFQYYEEEERQRGNFPDRFSGHQFPNYSSELNVNALLLGDSALYLCASSLFQGNEQFFGPGTRLTVL.

This chain joins TRBV30 and TRBJ2-5; 14 nucleotides match TRBD2. Trimming removed 1 base from V and 1 base from J; junction bases left unmatched: 2. Per the germline V gene, CDR1 is GTSNPN and CDR2 is SVGIG (reference sequence). The CDR3 contains 16 residues. CDR3 coding DNA: TGTGCCTGGAGTGCCGGGACTAGCGGGGGCCAAGAGACCCAGTACTTC. Its translation is CAWSAGTSGGQETQYF.

This clonotype was detected a few times. The chain uses TRBV4-1 and TRBJ2-7; 7 bases match TRBD2. The CDR3 contains 15 residues. Germline V gene lookup returns CDR1 MGHRA and CDR2 YSYEKL. V lost 0 bases and J lost 4; bases outside the gene matches: 6. CDR3 sequence: CASSQDGRERYEQYF. In DNA form, the CDR3 reads TGCGCCAGCAGCCAAGATGGGCGGGAGCGGTACGAGCAGTACTTC.

The chain links TRBV6-2 or TRBV6-3 to TRBJ2-7; D not certain. The CDR3 covers 15 residues. Trimming removed 6 bases at V and 0 bases at J, with 15 bases between. In germline, CDR1 is MNHEY, CDR2 SVGEGT. The CDR3 DNA sequence: TGTGCCAGCAGACGGTTACGGGTGGCCTCCTACGAGCAGTACTTC. It specifies CASRRLRVASYEQYF.

Details on this clonotype: One end of the junction does not line up with germline, which may come from a read error. The V and J genes are TRBV5-1 and TRBJ2-3, with unresolved D. This CDR3 region has 12 residues. CDR1 and CDR2 (germline): SGHRS, YFSETQ. CDR3 region: CANSLEKDTQYF. The CDR3 DNA sequence: TGCGCCAACAGCTTGGAGAAAGATACGCAGTATTTT.

This clonotype has a handful of counts. CDR3 region: CASSLIFPGSPLHF. As DNA, the CDR3 is TGTGCCAGCAGCTTAATTTTTCCGGGTTCACCCCTCCACTTT. This rearrangement joins TRBV11-1 to TRBJ1-6, with D unresolved. The CDR3 is 14 amino acids. Germline-derived CDR1 and CDR2 are SGHAT and FQDESV (reference sequence). V gave up 2 bases and J gave up 9 bases, with 11 bases separating them.

V and J are TRBV25-1 and TRBJ1-1; no firm D call. CDR1 and CDR2 from the germline V gene are MGHDK and SYGVNS. Trimming pared 4 bases from V and 4 bases from J, leaving 1 base between. This CDR3 spans 10 amino acids. The CDR3 DNA is TGTGCCAGCAGTGGCACTGAAGCTTTCTTT. It encodes CASSGTEAFF.

Regarding this clonotype: Germline is not matched at one junction end, which may reflect a read error. The chain is built from TRBV7-3 and TRBJ2-4, with D possibly called TRBD1 or TRBD2 (5 bases each). Germline CDR1 and CDR2: SGHTA and FQGTGA. The CDR3 is 13 amino acids. As DNA, the CDR3 is TGCGCCAGCAGCTTACTAGGGACAAACATTCAGTACTTC. Translated, it gives CASSLLGTNIQYF.

This clonotype was observed a handful of times. The chain has TRBV9 and TRBJ2-1; 10 nucleotides align to TRBD2. The CDR3 loop spans 16 amino acids. Germline trimming cut 3 bases from V and 7 bases from J; bases unmatched to any gene: 10. The germline gives CDR1 SGDLS, CDR2 YYNGEE. CDR3 in amino acids: CASSGRTSGGDNEQFF. The DNA for the CDR3 is TGTGCCAGCAGCGGGAGGACTAGCGGAGGGGATAATGAGCAGTTCTTC.

Comments on this clonotype: Germline is not matched at one junction end, which may reflect a read error. This chain links TRBV5-6 with TRBJ1-4; D gene uncertain. Germline-derived CDR1 and CDR2 are SGHDT and YYEEEE. The CDR3 is made up of 14 amino acids. The DNA for the CDR3 is TGTGCCAGCAGCTTGCGTTACACTTCTGAAAAACTTTTTTTT. Translated, it gives CASSLRYTSEKLFF.

This rearrangement joins TRBV6-5 to TRBJ2-1, with 7 bases aligning to TRBD2. V lost 7 bases to trimming and J lost 0 bases; unmatched junction nucleotides: 6. This CDR3 is built from 15 residues. Germline assignment: CDR1 MNHEY and CDR2 SVGAGI. The CDR3 loop is CASNLGGSSYNEQFF. DNA of the CDR3: TGTGCCAGCAATTTAGGCGGGAGCTCCTACAATGAGCAGTTCTTC.

This clonotype was detected many times. The DNA for the CDR3 is TGTGCCACTAAAGGGGAACTAGATTCGGATGAGCAGTTCTTC. Translation: CATKGELDSDEQFF. This chain joins TRBV6-5 and TRBJ2-1, with D perhaps TRBD1 or TRBD2 (5 bases each). Germline values: CDR1 MNHEY, CDR2 SVGAGI. V lost 10 bases to trimming and J lost 8 bases, with 21 bases between them. This CDR3 contains 14 residues.

A few counts support this clonotype. This chain links TRBV6-2 or TRBV6-3 with TRBJ1-2; TRBD1 is a possible D gene (5 bases). Germline V lookup: CDR1 MNHEY, CDR2 SVGEGT. This CDR3 is 16 amino acids long. V shed 5 bases and J shed 4 bases, with 20 bases lying between them. The DNA for the CDR3 is TGTGCCAGCAGTCGGCCCCTGGGACGGGGCCGCTATGGCTACACCTTC. Encoded protein: CASSRPLGRGRYGYTF.

The V and J genes are TRBV12-3 or TRBV12-4 and TRBJ2-5; the match to TRBD2 covers 9 bases. V was clipped by 6 bases and J by 7 bases; unmatched bases: 12. This CDR3 has 15 amino acids. CDR3 residues: CASSSMGGRATTQYF. The CDR3 coding sequence is TGTGCCAGCAGCTCTATGGGCGGGAGGGCCACGACCCAGTACTTC.

A remark on this clonotype: The conserved final phenylalanine or tryptophan is absent from the CDR3, which likely points to a read error. The chain carries TRBV27 and TRBJ1-6; 7 positions agree with TRBD1. J was trimmed by 9 bases and V by 5 bases; bases with no gene match: 13. The CDR3 runs to 16 residues. Germline V gives CDR1 MNHEY, CDR2 SMNVEV (reference sequence). CDR3 loop: CASSDTGARNSSPLHL. CDR3 coding DNA: TGTGCCAGCAGTGATACAGGGGCGAGGAATAGTTCACCCCTCCACCTT.

The table lists this clonotype with a few counts. The V gene is TRBV4-3, the J gene TRBJ2-3, with no clear D. Per germline, CDR1 LGHNA and CDR2 YSLEER. Trimming took off 0 bases at V and 5 bases at J, with 9 bases between the two ends. CDR3 length: 14 residues. For the CDR3, the DNA is TGCGCCAGCAGCCAAGATGGTAGACGAGATACGCAGTATTTT. Translating gives CASSQDGRRDTQYF.

This clonotype was observed a few times. The CDR3 region is CASSSTLMATDTQYF. The CDR3 coding sequence is TGCGCCAGCAGCTCGACTCTAATGGCGACAGATACGCAGTATTTT. The chain joins TRBV5-1 to TRBJ2-3; unclear D gene. Per germline, CDR1 SGHRS and CDR2 YFSETQ. V was pared by 3 bases and J by 3 bases, with 14 bases between. This CDR3 region has 15 residues. The full variable domain, completed using reference TRBV5-1 and TRBJ2-3, is KAGVTQTPRYLIKTRGQQVTLSCSPISGHRSVSWYQQTPGQGLQFLFEYFSETQRNKGNFPGRFSGRQFSNSRSEMNVSTLELGDSALYLCASSSTLMATDTQYFGPGTRLTVL.